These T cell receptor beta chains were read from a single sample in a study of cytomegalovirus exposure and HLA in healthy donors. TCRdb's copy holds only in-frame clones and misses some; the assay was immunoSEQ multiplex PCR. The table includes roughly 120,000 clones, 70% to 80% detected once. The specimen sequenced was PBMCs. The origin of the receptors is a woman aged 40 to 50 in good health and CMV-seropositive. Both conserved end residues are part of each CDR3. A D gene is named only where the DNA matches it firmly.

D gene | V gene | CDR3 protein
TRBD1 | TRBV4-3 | CASSQDFSGGEAFF
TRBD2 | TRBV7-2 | CASSWSGGSHYEQYF
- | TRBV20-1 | CSGGVGAEAFF
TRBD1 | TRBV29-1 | CSVGQGTTDTQYF
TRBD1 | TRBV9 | CASSVGGTGRGAEAFF
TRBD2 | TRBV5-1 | CASSLTGTSTHEQYF
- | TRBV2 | CASKGEDNQPQHF
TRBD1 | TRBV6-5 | CASRLRLDRGEQYF
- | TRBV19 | CASSIGVLKTQYF
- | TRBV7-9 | CASSSQGSTTEAFF
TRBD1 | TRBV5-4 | CASSLLTGNEQYF
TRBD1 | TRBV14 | CASSAGQGAGGYTF
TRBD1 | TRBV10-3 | CAISDPGQGAYEQYF
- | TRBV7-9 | CASSLASGSGLYGYTF
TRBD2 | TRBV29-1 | CSVKMRLAGGPTDTQYF
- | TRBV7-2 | CASSPQTGYGEQYF
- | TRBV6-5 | CASSGKGLGNTIYF
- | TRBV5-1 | CASSLSSWQETQYF
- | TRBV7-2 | CASSPGLGMEGKLFF
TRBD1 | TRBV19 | CAIRDRLNTEAFF
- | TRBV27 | CASKTGRNTEAFF
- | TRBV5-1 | CASSSQGTYGYTF
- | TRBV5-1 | CASREGRGYGYTF
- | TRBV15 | CATSRDLMGGQETQYF
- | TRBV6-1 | CATRASSTNEKLFF
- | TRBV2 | CASRAESNQPQHF
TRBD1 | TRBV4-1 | CASSQGGTAFSLNYGYTF
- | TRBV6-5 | CASSYGGGWEGQFF